The sequence of this TCR beta chain was determined in a study of blood T cell repertoires in COVID-19. The CDR3 is made up of 13 amino acids. The germline V gene encodes CDR1 SGHRS and CDR2 YFSETQ. V lost 3 bases to trimming and J lost 3 bases, with 10 bases between them. Recruitment covered about two dozen US areas and drew participants whose ages spanned 18 to 89 years. Self-reported history from a screening survey and questionnaire set each donor's cohort. Before they entered the study, exposed participants had met a COVID-19 case within 2 weeks. The method was immunoSEQ multiplex PCR; TCRdb's version includes in-frame clones alone and lacks a portion of them. The sample carries some 320,000 clones, approximately 81% recorded once.

This sequence joins TRBV5-1 and TRBJ2-7, with no clear D. The sequencing sample was made of PBMCs or T cells enriched from blood (not recorded which). The TCR comes from a woman aged 30 to 39 who had been exposed to COVID-19. The CDR3 is CASSSYSIYEQYF. The CDR3 nucleotides are TGCGCCAGCAGCTCCTACTCCATCTACGAGCAGTACTTC.